These T cell receptor beta chains were read from a single sample in a study of cytomegalovirus exposure and HLA in healthy donors. TCRdb's copy holds only in-frame clones and misses some; the assay was immunoSEQ multiplex PCR. The table shows 180,000 or so clones, with approximately 81% occurring only once. The sequencing input was PBMCs. The source is a male donor in good health and CMV-seronegative. Both conserved end residues are part of each CDR3. A D gene is named only where the DNA matches it firmly. Expanded clones are given a class, and other clones once, few, many or no size at all.

TRBJ2-3 | TRBD1 | . | TRBV7-3 | TGTGCCAGCAGCTCGCCGGACAGGGGGTATACGCAGTATTTT | CASSSPDRGYTQYF
TRBJ2-7 | . | . | TRBV9 | TGTGCCAGCAGCGTCGGTAGCGGACCGGCCTACGAGCAGTACTTC | CASSVGSGPAYEQYF
TRBJ1-1 | . | few | TRBV18 | TGTGCCAGCTCACCGCTGACAGTGAACACTGAAGCTTTCTTT | CASSPLTVNTEAFF
TRBJ1-2 | TRBD1 | . | TRBV6-1 | TGTGCCAGCAGTGAGGGACAGGGAAACTATGGCTACACCTTC | CASSEGQGNYGYTF
TRBJ2-7 | TRBD2 | . | TRBV6-5 | TGTGCCAGCAGTCAAACTAGCGGGGGGTACGAGCAGTACTTC | CASSQTSGGYEQYF
TRBJ1-1 | TRBD1 | . | TRBV28 | TGTGCCAGCAGTTTCCGGGGAACAGGGGGTAAAGCTTTCTTT | CASSFRGTGGKAFF
TRBJ2-4 | . | . | TRBV2 | TGTGCCAGCACCGACGAGGTCCGGATTCAGTACTTC | CASTDEVRIQYF
TRBJ2-7 | TRBD1 | . | TRBV28 | TGTGCCAGCAGATCACAGGGGAGACGCTACGAGCAGTACTTC | CASRSQGRRYEQYF
TRBJ2-1 | TRBD2 | . | TRBV7-9 | TGTGCCAGCAGCTCCCCTCTGCGGGAGGGCCTAAGGGAGCAGTTCTTC | CASSSPLREGLREQFF
TRBJ1-1 | TRBD1 | . | TRBV7-7 | TGTGCCAGCAGCCTAGGAGGGGACAGCACTGAAGCTTTCTTT | CASSLGGDSTEAFF
TRBJ1-2 | . | . | TRBV11-2 | TGTGCCAGCAGCCCAGATCCTAACTATGGCTACACCTTC | CASSPDPNYGYTF
TRBJ2-5 | . | . | TRBV7-2 | TGTGCCAGCACCCGGACACTGGAGACCCAGTACTTC | CASTRTLETQYF
TRBJ2-7 | TRBD2 | . | TRBV11-3 | TGTGCCAGCAGCCCCGACGCGGGAGTGATGAACGAGCAGTACTTC | CASSPDAGVMNEQYF
TRBJ1-2 | TRBD1 | . | TRBV27 | TGTGCCAGCAGTTTAACGCAGGGGGAATCGTATGGCTACACCTTC | CASSLTQGESYGYTF
TRBJ1-4 | TRBD1 | . | TRBV2 | TGTGCCAGCCGGGACAGGGCAAATGAAAAACTGTTTTTT | CASRDRANEKLFF
TRBJ1-5 | . | . | TRBV5-5 | TGTGCCAGCAGCCGACAGACCAATCAGCCCCAGCATTTT | CASSRQTNQPQHF
TRBJ1-1 | TRBD1 | . | TRBV6-1 | TGTGCCAGCAGTTGGGGGACAGGGAGGGCTTTCTTT | CASSWGTGRAFF
TRBJ2-1 | TRBD2 | few | TRBV6-6 | TGTGCCAGCAGGACCGGGACTAGCTCCTTCAATGAGCAGTTCTTC | CASRTGTSSFNEQFF
TRBJ2-1 | . | . | TRBV6-5 | TGTGCCAGCAGCTCCCCCGGGGGTTCTTACAATGAGCAGTTCTTC | CASSSPGGSYNEQFF
TRBJ1-2 | . | . | TRBV7-9 | TGTGCCAGCAGCTTAGCGGCAGGGGATGGCTACACCTTC | CASSLAAGDGYTF
TRBJ1-1 | . | . | TRBV28 | TGTGCCAGCAGCCGTCGACAGACTTTGAACACTGAAGCTTTCTTT | CASSRRQTLNTEAFF
TRBJ2-2 | TRBD1 | . | TRBV2 | TGTGCCAGCAGCGGGGACAGAGGCACCGGGGAGCTGTTTTTT | CASSGDRGTGELFF
TRBJ1-5 | TRBD1 | . | TRBV18 | TGTGCCAGCTCACCACAACAGGGGCCAAATCAGCCCCAGCATTTT | CASSPQQGPNQPQHF
TRBJ2-1 | TRBD2 | . | TRBV10-1 | TGCGCCAGCAGGGCGACTAGCGGGGTAGGTGAGCAGTTCTTC | CASRATSGVGEQFF
TRBJ1-2 | TRBD1 | . | TRBV27 | TGTGCCAGCTCACGGACAGGGAGGTCCTATGGCTACACCTTC | CASSRTGRSYGYTF
TRBJ1-5 | . | . | TRBV4-2 | TGTGCCAGCAGCCAAGGAGGTCAGCCCCAGCATTTT | CASSQGGQPQHF
TRBJ2-7 | . | . | TRBV7-2 | TGTGCCAGCAGCTCCCAGGGTCCCCTTCTCTACGAGCAGTACTTC | CASSSQGPLLYEQYF
TRBJ2-3 | . | . | TRBV4-2 | TGTGCCAGCAGCCCGTTCGGAGTGTCGGATACGCAGTATTTT | CASSPFGVSDTQYF
TRBJ1-1 | TRBD1 | . | TRBV18 | TGTGCCAGCTCACCACGACAGGGGCAGGGCACTGAAGCTTTCTTT | CASSPRQGQGTEAFF
TRBJ2-5 | TRBD2 | . | TRBV5-1 | TGCGCCAGCAGCTTGAGGGCAGGACTAGCGGGAGGGGGAGAGACCCAGTACTTC | CASSLRAGLAGGGETQYF
TRBJ2-7 | TRBD2 | . | TRBV6-5 | TGTGCCAGCAGGCCGGGACGGGGGGCCTACGAGCAGTACTTC | CASRPGRGAYEQYF
TRBJ2-7 | . | . | TRBV12-5 | TGTGCTAGTGGTTTGGTACTAGCTGCCGAGCAGTACTTC | CASGLVLAAEQYF
TRBJ1-1 | . | . | TRBV5-4 | TGTGCCAGCAGCCTCCGGTCGGGGACTGAAGCTTTCTTT | CASSLRSGTEAFF
TRBJ1-3 | . | few | TRBV10-3 | TGTGCCATCACCGCGCATCCGAAAGCTGGAAACACCATATATTTT | CAITAHPKAGNTIYF
TRBJ2-7 | TRBD2 | . | TRBV5-4 | TGTGCCAGCAGCCCTAATAGCGGGGGGAGCTACGAGCAGTACTTC | CASSPNSGGSYEQYF
TRBJ2-1 | . | . | TRBV7-3 | TGTGCCAGCAGCTTAAGAGAAAGCTCCTACAATGAGCAGTTCTTC | CASSLRESSYNEQFF